The following is a T cell receptor (beta chain) sequence with its context. No cognate antigen has been identified for it. No much larger clonotype is one base removed from it; base qualities were not supplied. The sample originates from a study of blood T cell repertoires in COVID-19 (dated by TCRdb to about 2020). In the study overall: Samples from collaborators originated in the United States, Italy and Spain and spanned both the acute and convalescent phases of COVID-19. The prospective study material was composed of cDNA or gDNA derived from T cells, B-cell-depleted T cells, or PBMCs. Deeply sampled blood TCRbeta repertoires from subjects exposed to, actively infected with, or recovered from COVID-19 were included in the dataset. The repertoires were made available in a free public database intended to serve as a resource for research on the immune response to SARS-CoV-2. The samples were drawn from two sources: the first 160 participants of the ongoing ImmuneRACE study, and 1,200 or so subjects contributed by 6 global collaborators. A de-identified subject ID, COVID-19 status, age in years and sex were almost always included in the sample metadata. Where available, HLA class I and class II types were taken from metadata supplied by the sample provider and were not determined by assay-based typing.

TCRbeta CDR3 regions were amplified from genomic DNA using the immunoSEQ Assay, a bias-controlled multiplex PCR. As for the authors' bioinformatics: Nucleated cell counts per sample were estimated from amplification of reference gene primers within the assay. To quantify the absolute abundance of each unique TCRbeta CDR3 rearrangement, sequence reads were collapsed and filtered. Productive Simpson clonality was computed per sample as the square root of Simpson's diversity index over productive rearrangements. The immuneACCESS repertoire file appears here via TCRdb, limited to in-frame rearrangements. These files lack a portion of the clones; in checked studies, under half of the deficit traces to unresolved V genes, and the cause of the others is not known. That table gives V, J and clone size, and the DNA gave D and trimming. The sample profile shows about 390,000 clones; more than 75% of them were found once. The ten most abundant clones make up about 10% of the sample.

In the prospective study, participants were roughly 18 to 100 years old, resided in about two dozen geographic areas of the United States, and were enrolled through a virtual design. In the prospective study, participants were assigned to cohorts based on the clinical history participants reported in a screening survey and a study questionnaire. Recovered participants in ImmuneRACE Cohort 3 were defined as having two consecutive negative NP/OP PCR tests, clearance from a healthcare professional, or resolution of symptoms. In the prospective study, mobile phlebotomists collected whole blood, serum and a nasopharyngeal or oropharyngeal swab from each participant. Over a roughly 2-month period, participants in the prospective study had the option of providing additional blood draws and questionnaires. Blood samples from the prospective study were shipped frozen or at room temperature prior to DNA extraction.

Clipping removes 4 bases from V and 1 base from J, with 6 as the unmatched junction base count. Taken from the germline V gene, the CDR1 and CDR2 loops are SGHTA and FQGNSA. The CDR3, from cysteine to phenylalanine, totals 15 residues. Just the 45-base CDR3 DNA is kept, in frame starting at base 1. What the study reported, not specific to this receptor: How much clinical and demographic metadata was included differed by source and by participant, and the metadata was provided uncurated.

This chain is built from TRBV7-2 and TRBJ1-1; 7 central nucleotides agree with TRBD1. The receptor was isolated from a woman aged 45-65 years who had recovered from COVID-19. Sequences were obtained from PBMCs or T cells enriched from blood (not recorded which). The nucleotide sequence is given as TGTGCCAGCAGCTCGACAGGGATCGGGAACACTGAAGCTTTCTTT. It specifies CASSSTGIGNTEAFF.